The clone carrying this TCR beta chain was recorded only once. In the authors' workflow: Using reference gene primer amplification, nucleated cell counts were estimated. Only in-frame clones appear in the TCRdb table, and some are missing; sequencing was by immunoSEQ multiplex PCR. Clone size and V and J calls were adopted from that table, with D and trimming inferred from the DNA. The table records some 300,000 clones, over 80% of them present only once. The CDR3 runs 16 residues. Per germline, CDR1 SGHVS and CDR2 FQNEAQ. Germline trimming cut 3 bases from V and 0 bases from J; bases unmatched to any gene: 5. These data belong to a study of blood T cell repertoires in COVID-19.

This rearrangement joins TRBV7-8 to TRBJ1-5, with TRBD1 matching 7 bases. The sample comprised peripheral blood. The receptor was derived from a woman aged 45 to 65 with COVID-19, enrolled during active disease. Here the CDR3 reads CASSFRDSNSNQPQHF. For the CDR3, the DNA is TGTGCCAGCAGCTTCCGGGACAGCAATAGCAATCAGCCCCAGCATTTT.